The 10 T cell receptor beta chains reported below all come from one sample, sequenced in a study of cytomegalovirus exposure and HLA in healthy donors. The PCR had 60 Vbeta and 13 Jbeta primers. Sequencing used immunoSEQ multiplex PCR; TCRdb keeps in-frame clones, though not all of them. The sample consists of more than 130,000 clones, 77% of them appearing once. Sequencing was carried out using PBMCs. The receptors originated from a woman aged 50 to 60 in good health and CMV-seronegative.

The V gene is TRBV5-1, the J gene TRBJ2-3, with D possibly matching TRBD1 (6 bases). The germline gives CDR1 SGHRS, CDR2 YFSETQ. CDR3 size: 15 residues. Trimming stripped 9 bases from V and 5 bases from J, with 22 bases between. The CDR3 is CATGIDGGWEDTQYF. The CDR3 DNA follows: TGCGCCACCGGAATCGATGGGGGCTGGGAAGATACGCAGTATTTT.

The chain uses TRBV5-1 and TRBJ1-1; D not resolved. CDR3 length: 14 residues. CDR1 and CDR2 from the germline V gene are SGHRS and YFSETQ. Deletions cut 1 base from V and 2 bases from J, with 9 bases between. CDR3 sequence (DNA): TGCGCCAGCAGCTTGTTTTCGAGCAACACTGAAGCTTTCTTT. As protein: CASSLFSSNTEAFF.

The V gene is TRBV29-1, the J gene TRBJ1-1; maybe TRBD1 (6 bases). The V end lost 7 bases, the J end lost 0 bases, and 15 bases lay between the germline ends. The CDR3 length is 14 residues. From germline, CDR1 is SQVTM and CDR2 ANQGSEA. CDR3 sequence: CSGLGGALNTEAFF. CDR3 DNA: TGCAGCGGACTAGGGGGGGCTTTGAACACTGAAGCTTTCTTT.

The rearrangement links TRBV6-6 to TRBJ2-5, with no clear D. V shed 2 bases and J shed 4 bases, with 14 bases lying between them. Germline values: CDR1 MNHNY, CDR2 SVGAGI (reference sequence). The CDR3 is made up of 15 amino acids. DNA for the CDR3: TGTGCCAGCAGTTACCGAGACGGAGAAGGAGAGACCCAGTACTTC. Its protein is CASSYRDGEGETQYF.

This clone was counted only a few times. The rearrangement joins TRBV5-1 to TRBJ2-7; 8 bases map to TRBD1. The germline V gene encodes CDR1 SGHRS and CDR2 YFSETQ. This CDR3 has 14 amino acids. Trimming cost V 0 bases and J 9 bases; bases outside gene matches: 8. CDR3 sequence: CASSLDRGRLGQYF. CDR3 nucleotide sequence: TGCGCCAGCAGCTTGGACAGGGGGAGACTGGGGCAGTACTTC.

V usage is TRBV19 and J usage is TRBJ1-1; TRBD1 might be the D (6 bases). The V and J ends lost 0 bases and 3 bases respectively, with 11 bases between them. The CDR3 runs to 15 residues. Germline CDR1 and CDR2: LNHDA and SQIVND (reference sequence). As DNA, the CDR3 is TGTGCCAGTAGTATAGATGGACAGATGGACACTGAAGCTTTCTTT. Residues: CASSIDGQMDTEAFF.

The J gene is TRBJ2-4, the V gene TRBV7-2; a weak D match, TRBD2 (6 bases). This CDR3 spans 12 amino acids. V lost 4 bases and J 16 bases, leaving 17 bases between the germline ends. Per the germline V gene, CDR1 is SGHTA and CDR2 is FQGNSA. CDR3 amino acids: CASSSNGETSYF. As DNA, the CDR3 is TGTGCCAGCAGCTCTAATGGGGAGACTAGTTACTTC. Combining the CDR3 with reference TRBV7-2 and TRBJ2-4 gives the whole variable domain GAGVSQSPSNKVTEKGKDVELRCDPISGHTALYWYRQSLGQGLEFLIYFQGNSAPDKSGLPSDRFSAERTGGSVSTLTIQRTQQEDSAVYLCASSSNGETSYFGAGTRLSVL.

This clone was observed a handful of times. The chain uses TRBV4-2 and TRBJ2-2; tentatively, D is TRBD1 (6 bases). The CDR3 covers 16 residues. The V gene's germline CDR1 is LGHNA and CDR2 YNFKEQ. Trimming shortened V by 3 bases and J by 6 bases, and 17 bases separated the two germline ends. The CDR3 DNA sequence: TGTGCCAGCAGCCAGAGGAGTGGGGGCGCCGCCGGGGAGCTGTTTTTT. This sequence encodes CASSQRSGGAAGELFF.

This clone was picked up a small number of times. The chain has TRBV9 and TRBJ1-2; 7 bases are shared with TRBD1. There are 14 residues in the CDR3. Germline V gene data show CDR1 as SGDLS and CDR2 as YYNGEE. Trimming removed 3 bases from V and 3 bases from J; junction bases left unmatched: 5. CDR3 residues: CASSGLQGDYGYTF. The CDR3 region has the DNA TGTGCCAGCAGCGGCTTGCAGGGGGACTATGGCTACACCTTC.

The J gene is TRBJ1-6, the V gene TRBV7-9, with D uncertain. V was clipped by 1 base and J by 7 bases, with 11 bases between them. CDR1 is SEHNR, CDR2 FQNEAQ, per germline (reference sequence). This CDR3 comprises 15 residues. The CDR3, as DNA: TGTGCCAGCAGCTTAGGACAAGACCGAAATTCACCCCTCCACTTT. As protein: CASSLGQDRNSPLHF.